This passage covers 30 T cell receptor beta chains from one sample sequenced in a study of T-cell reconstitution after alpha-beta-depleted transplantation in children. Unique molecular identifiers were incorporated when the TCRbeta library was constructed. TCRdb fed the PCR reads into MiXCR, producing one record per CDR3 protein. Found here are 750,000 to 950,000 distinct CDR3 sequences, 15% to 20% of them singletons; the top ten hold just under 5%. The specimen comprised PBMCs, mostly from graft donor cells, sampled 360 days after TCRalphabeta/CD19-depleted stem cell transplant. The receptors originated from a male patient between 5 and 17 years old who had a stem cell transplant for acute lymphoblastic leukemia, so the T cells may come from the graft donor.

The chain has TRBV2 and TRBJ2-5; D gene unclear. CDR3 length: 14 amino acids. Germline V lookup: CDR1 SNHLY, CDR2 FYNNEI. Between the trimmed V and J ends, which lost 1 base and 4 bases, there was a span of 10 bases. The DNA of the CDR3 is TGTGCCAGCAGTGAAGGCATAACGGGAGAGACCCAGTACTTC. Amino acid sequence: CASSEGITGETQYF.

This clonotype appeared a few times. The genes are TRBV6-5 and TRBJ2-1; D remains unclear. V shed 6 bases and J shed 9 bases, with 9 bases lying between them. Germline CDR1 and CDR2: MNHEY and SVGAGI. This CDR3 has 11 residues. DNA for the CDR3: TGTGCCAGCAGCTCTATGAGTGAGCAGTTCTTC. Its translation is CASSSMSEQFF.

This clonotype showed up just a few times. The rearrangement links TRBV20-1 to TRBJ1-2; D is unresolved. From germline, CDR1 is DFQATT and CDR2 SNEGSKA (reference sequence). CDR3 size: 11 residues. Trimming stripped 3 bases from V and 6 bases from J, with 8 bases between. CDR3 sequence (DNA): TGCAGTGCTAGGAGAGGGAATGGCTACACCTTC. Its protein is CSARRGNGYTF.

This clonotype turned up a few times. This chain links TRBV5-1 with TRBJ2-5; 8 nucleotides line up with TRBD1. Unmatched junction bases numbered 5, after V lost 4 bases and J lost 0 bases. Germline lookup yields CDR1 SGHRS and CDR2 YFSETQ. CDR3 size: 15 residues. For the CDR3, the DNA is TGCGCCAGCAGCCCGGACAGGGCTCACCAAGAGACCCAGTACTTC. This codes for CASSPDRAHQETQYF.

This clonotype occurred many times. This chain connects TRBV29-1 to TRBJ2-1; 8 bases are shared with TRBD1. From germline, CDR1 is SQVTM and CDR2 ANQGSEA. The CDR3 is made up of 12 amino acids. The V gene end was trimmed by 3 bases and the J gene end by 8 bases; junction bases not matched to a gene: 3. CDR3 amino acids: CSVELQGDEQFF. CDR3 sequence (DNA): TGCAGCGTTGAGCTACAGGGGGATGAGCAGTTCTTC.

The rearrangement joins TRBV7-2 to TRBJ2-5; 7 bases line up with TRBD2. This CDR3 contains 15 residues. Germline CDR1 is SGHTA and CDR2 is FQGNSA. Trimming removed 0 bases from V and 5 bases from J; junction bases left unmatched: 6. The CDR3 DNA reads TGTGCCAGCAGCTTAGCGGGAGGGCCAGTGGAGACCCAGTACTTC. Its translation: CASSLAGGPVETQYF.

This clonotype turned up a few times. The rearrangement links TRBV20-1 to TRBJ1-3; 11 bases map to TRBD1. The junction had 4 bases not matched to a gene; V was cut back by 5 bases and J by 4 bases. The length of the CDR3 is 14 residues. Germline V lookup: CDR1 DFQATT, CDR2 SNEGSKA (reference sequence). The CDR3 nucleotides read TGCAGTGCTTCGGACAGGGGGCTCGGAAACACCATATATTTT. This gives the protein CSASDRGLGNTIYF.

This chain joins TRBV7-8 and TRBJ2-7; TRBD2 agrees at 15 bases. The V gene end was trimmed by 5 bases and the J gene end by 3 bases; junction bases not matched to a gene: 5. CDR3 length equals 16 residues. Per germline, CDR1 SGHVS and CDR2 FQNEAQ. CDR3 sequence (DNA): TGTGCCAGCAGCGCTGGACTAGCGGGAGGGATCTACGAGCAGTACTTC. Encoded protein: CASSAGLAGGIYEQYF.

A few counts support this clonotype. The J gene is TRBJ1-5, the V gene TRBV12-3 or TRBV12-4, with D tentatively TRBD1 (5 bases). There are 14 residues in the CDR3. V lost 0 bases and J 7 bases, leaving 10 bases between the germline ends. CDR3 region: CASSLAGVSQPQHF. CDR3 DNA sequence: TGTGCCAGCAGTTTAGCAGGGGTAAGCCAGCCCCAGCATTTT.

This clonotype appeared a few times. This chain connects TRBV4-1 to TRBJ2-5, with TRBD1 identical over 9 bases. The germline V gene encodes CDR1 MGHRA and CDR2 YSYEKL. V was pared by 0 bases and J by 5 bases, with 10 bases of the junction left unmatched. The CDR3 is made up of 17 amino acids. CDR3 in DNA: TGCGCCAGCAGCCAAGATATTGGGACAGGGTTCTTCGAGACCCAGTACTTC. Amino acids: CASSQDIGTGFFETQYF.

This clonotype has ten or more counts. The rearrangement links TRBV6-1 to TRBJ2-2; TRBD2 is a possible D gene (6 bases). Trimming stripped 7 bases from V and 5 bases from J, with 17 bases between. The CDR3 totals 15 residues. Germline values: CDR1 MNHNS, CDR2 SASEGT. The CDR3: CASKNRELRTGELFF. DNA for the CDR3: TGTGCCAGCAAAAATCGGGAGTTGCGGACCGGGGAGCTGTTTTTT.

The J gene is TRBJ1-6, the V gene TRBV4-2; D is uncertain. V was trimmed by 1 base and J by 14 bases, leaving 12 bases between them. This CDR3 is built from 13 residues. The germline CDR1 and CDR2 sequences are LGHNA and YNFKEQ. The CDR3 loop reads CASSQVTLPTLHF. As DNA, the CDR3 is TGTGCCAGCAGCCAAGTGACTCTGCCCACCCTCCACTTT.

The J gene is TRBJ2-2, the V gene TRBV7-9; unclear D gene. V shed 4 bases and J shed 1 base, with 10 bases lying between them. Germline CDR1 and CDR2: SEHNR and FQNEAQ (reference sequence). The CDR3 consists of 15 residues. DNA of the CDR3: TGTGCCAGCAGCTCGCGAGTAATGAACACCGGGGAGCTGTTTTTT. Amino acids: CASSSRVMNTGELFF.

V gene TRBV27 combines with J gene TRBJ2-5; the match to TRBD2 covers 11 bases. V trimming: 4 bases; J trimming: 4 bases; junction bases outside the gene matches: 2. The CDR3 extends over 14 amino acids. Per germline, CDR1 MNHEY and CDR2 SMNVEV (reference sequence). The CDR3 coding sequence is TGTGCCAGCAGTTCGCTAGCGGGAGGAGAGACCCAGTACTTC. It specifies CASSSLAGGETQYF.

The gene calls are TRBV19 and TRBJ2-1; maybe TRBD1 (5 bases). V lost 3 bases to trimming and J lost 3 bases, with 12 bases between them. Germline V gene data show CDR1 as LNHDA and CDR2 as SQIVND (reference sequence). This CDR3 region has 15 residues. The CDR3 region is CASSIRAGLYNEQFF. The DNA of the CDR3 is TGTGCCAGTAGTATTAGGGCAGGGCTCTACAATGAGCAGTTCTTC.

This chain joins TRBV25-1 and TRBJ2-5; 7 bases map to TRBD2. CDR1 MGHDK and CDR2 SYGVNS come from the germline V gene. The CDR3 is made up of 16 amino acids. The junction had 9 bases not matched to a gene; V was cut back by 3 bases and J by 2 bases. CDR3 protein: CASSDRAGESQETQYF. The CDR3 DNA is TGTGCCAGCAGTGATCGGGCGGGAGAGTCTCAAGAGACCCAGTACTTC.

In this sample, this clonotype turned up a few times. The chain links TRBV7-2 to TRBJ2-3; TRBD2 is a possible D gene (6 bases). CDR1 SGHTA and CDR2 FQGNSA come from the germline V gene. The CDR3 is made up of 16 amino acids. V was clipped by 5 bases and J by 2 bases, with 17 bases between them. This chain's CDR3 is CASSPKGLPNTDTQYF. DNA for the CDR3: TGTGCCAGCAGCCCCAAGGGACTTCCAAACACAGATACGCAGTATTTT.

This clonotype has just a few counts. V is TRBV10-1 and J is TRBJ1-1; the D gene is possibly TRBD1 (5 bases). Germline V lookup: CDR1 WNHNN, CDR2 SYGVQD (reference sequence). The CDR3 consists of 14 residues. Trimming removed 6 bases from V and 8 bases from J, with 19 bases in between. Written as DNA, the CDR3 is TGCGCCAGCAGCCAGATTCAGGGTTTGGGCGAAGCTTTCTTT. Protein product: CASSQIQGLGEAFF.

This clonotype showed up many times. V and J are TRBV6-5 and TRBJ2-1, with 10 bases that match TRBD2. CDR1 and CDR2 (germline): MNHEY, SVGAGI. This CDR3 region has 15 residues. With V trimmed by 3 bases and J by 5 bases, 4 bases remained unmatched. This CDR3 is CASSYWTSGDNEQFF. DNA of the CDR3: TGTGCCAGCAGTTATTGGACTAGCGGAGACAATGAGCAGTTCTTC.

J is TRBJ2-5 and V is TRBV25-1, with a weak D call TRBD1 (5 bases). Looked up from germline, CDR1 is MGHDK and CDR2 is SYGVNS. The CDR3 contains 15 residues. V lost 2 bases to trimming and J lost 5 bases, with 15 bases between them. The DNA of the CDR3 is TGTGCCAGCAGTGAAGGTGGGGCCGGCACGGAGACCCAGTACTTC. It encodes CASSEGGAGTETQYF.

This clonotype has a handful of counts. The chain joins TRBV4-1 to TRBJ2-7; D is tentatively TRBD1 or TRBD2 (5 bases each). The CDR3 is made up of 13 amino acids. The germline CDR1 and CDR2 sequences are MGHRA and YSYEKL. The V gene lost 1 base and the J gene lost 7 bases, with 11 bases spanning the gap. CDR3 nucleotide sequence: TGCGCCAGCAGCCAAGGGGGGAATAGAGAGCAGTACTTC. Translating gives CASSQGGNREQYF.

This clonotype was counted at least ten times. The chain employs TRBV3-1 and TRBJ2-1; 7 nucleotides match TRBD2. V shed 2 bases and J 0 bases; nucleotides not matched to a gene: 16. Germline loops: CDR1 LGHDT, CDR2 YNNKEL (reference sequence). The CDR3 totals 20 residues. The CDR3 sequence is CASSQYVWLADPSSYNEQFF. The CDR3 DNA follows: TGTGCCAGCAGCCAATATGTCTGGCTAGCGGATCCGAGCTCCTACAATGAGCAGTTCTTC.

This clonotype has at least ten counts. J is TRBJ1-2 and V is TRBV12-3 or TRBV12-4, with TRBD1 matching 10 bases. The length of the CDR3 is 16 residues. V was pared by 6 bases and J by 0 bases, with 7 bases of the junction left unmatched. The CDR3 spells CASSPGQGRANYGYTF. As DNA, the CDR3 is TGTGCCAGCAGCCCGGGACAGGGGCGTGCTAACTATGGCTACACCTTC.

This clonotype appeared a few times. DNA of the CDR3: TGCGCCAGCAGCCCTACTATAGCGGACGGAACCTACGAGCAGTACTTC. Amino acid sequence: CASSPTIADGTYEQYF. V usage is TRBV4-1 and J usage is TRBJ2-7, with a weak D call TRBD2 (6 bases). The CDR3 contains 16 residues. The germline gives CDR1 MGHRA, CDR2 YSYEKL. The V end was cut by 4 bases, the J end by 2 bases, with 18 bases between.

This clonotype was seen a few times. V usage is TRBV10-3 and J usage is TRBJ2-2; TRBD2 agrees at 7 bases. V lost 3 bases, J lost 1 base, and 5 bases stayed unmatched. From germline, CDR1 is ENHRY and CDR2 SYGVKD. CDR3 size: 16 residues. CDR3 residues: CAISDPGTKNTGELFF. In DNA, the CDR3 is TGTGCCATCAGTGATCCCGGGACTAAGAACACCGGGGAGCTGTTTTTT.

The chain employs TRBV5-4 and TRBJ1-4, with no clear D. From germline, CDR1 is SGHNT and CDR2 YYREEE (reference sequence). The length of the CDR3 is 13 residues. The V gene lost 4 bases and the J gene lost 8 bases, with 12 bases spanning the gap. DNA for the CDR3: TGTGCCAGCAGCCCGGAGAGTAGGGAAAAACTGTTTTTT. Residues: CASSPESREKLFF.

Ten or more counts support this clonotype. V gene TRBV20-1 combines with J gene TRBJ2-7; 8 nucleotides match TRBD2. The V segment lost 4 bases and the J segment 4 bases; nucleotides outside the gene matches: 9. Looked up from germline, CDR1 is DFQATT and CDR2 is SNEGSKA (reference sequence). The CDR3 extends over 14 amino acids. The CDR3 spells CSATFSGIGYEQYF. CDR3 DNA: TGCAGTGCTACTTTTAGCGGGATTGGGTACGAGCAGTACTTC.

CDR3 sequence reads: CATSTRDRIYNEQFF. The CDR3 region has the DNA TGTGCCACCAGCACACGGGACAGAATTTACAATGAGCAGTTCTTC. The chain employs TRBV15 and TRBJ2-1, with 7 positions matching TRBD1. This CDR3 spans 15 amino acids. Trimming took 4 bases from V and 4 from J; bases not matched to a gene: 7. Germline loops: CDR1 LNHNV, CDR2 YYDKDF (reference sequence).

In DNA, the CDR3 is TGTGCCAGCAAGAATCTAGCGGGAGGGCTCAATGAGCAGTTCTTC. It translates to CASKNLAGGLNEQFF. The V gene is TRBV12-3 or TRBV12-4, the J gene TRBJ2-1, with 12 bases fitting TRBD2. This CDR3 is built from 15 residues. V dropped 7 bases and J dropped 6; count of bases not matched to a gene: 7.

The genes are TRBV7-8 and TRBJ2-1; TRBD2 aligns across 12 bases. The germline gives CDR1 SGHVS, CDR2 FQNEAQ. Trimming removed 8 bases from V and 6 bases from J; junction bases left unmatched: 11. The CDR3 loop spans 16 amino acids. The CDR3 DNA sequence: TGTGCCAGCTACCCTAGCGGGACTAGCGGGCGCAATGAGCAGTTCTTC. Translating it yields CASYPSGTSGRNEQFF.